This T cell receptor beta chain was identified in a study of cytomegalovirus exposure and HLA in healthy donors. Regarding this clone: Its target is unknown.

Vbeta (60) and Jbeta (13) primers were used in the PCR. TCRdb keeps only in-frame clones here, not all; method: immunoSEQ multiplex PCR. Here the sample spans about 180,000 clones, around 80% being singletons. General observations from the study: Previously analyzed data showed that most TCR beta V segments were productive at a frequency of about 90% or about 30%. There were under 200 TCR beta chains listed as cytomegalovirus-associated.

Material: PBMCs. The origin of this receptor is a woman aged 50 to 65 in good health and CMV-seropositive.

The CDR3 region is CASSLALTRTGSEQYF. The CDR3 DNA is TGTGCCAGCAGCTTAGCCCTGACCCGCACCGGGAGCGAGCAGTACTTC. The V call is TRBV7-2, the J call TRBJ2-7; tentatively, D is TRBD2 (6 bases). Deletions cut 0 bases from V and 6 bases from J, with 18 bases between. The CDR3 loop spans 16 amino acids. Germline CDR1 is SGHTA and CDR2 is FQGNSA. Full variable domain (missing parts from reference TRBV7-2 and TRBJ2-7): GAGVSQSPSNKVTEKGKDVELRCDPISGHTALYWYRQSLGQGLEFLIYFQGNSAPDKSGLPSDRFSAERTGGSVSTLTIQRTQQEDSAVYLCASSLALTRTGSEQYFGPGTRLTVT.